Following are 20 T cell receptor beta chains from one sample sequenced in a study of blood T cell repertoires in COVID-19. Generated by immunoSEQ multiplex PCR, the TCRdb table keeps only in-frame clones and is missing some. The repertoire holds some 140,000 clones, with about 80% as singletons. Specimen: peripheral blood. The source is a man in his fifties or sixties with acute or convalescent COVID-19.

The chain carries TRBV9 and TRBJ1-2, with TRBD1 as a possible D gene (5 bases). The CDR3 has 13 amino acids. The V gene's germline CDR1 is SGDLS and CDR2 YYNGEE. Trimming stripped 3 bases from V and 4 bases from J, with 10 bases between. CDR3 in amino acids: CASSATDIYGYTF. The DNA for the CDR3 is TGTGCCAGCAGCGCGACAGACATCTATGGCTACACCTTC.

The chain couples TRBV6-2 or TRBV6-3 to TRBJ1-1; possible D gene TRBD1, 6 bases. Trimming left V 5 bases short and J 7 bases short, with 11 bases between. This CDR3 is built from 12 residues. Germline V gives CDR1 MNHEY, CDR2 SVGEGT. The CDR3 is CASSETGFEAFF. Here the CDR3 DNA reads TGTGCCAGCAGTGAGACAGGTTTTGAAGCTTTCTTT.

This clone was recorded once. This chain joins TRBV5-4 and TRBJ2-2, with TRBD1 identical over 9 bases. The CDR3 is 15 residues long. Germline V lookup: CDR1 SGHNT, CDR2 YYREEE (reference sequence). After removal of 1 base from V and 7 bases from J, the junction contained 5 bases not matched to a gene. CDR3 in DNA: TGTGCCAGCAGCTTGTCAGGACAGGGGATCGGGGAGCTGTTTTTT. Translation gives CASSLSGQGIGELFF.

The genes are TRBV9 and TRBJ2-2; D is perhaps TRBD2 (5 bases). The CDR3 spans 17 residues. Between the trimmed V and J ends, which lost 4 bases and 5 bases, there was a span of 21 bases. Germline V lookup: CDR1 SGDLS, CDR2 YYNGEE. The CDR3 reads CASSRQSVGGLTGELFF. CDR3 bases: TGTGCCAGCAGCCGCCAGTCGGTTGGCGGGCTTACCGGGGAGCTGTTTTTT.

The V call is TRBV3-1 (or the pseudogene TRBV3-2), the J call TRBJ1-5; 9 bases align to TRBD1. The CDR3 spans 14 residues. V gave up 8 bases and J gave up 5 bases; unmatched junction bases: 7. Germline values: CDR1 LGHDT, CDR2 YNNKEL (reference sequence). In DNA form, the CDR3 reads TGTGCCAGCGGACCGGGACAGGGTTATCAGCCCCAGCATTTT. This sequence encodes CASGPGQGYQPQHF.

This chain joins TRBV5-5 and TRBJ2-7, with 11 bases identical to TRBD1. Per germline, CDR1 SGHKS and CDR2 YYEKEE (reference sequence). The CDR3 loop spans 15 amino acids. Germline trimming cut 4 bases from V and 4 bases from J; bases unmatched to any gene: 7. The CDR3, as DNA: TGTGCCAGCAGCGTCGAAGGACAGGGGGCTTACGAGCAGTACTTC. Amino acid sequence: CASSVEGQGAYEQYF.

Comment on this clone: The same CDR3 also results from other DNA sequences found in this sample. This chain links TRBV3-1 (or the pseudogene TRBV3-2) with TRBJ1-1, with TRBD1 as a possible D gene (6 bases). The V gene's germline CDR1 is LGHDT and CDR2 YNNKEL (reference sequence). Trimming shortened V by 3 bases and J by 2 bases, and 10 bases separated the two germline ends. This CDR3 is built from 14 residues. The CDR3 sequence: CASSQLQGNTEAFF. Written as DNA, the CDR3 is TGTGCCAGCAGCCAGTTACAGGGCAACACTGAAGCTTTCTTT.

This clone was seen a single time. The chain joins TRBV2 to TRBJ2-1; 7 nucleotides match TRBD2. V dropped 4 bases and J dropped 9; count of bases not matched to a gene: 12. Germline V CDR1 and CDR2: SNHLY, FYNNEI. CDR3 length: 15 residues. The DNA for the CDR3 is TGTGCCAGCAGTGTAGGGCGGGAGATAGAAAGTGAGCAGTTCTTC. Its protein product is CASSVGREIESEQFF.

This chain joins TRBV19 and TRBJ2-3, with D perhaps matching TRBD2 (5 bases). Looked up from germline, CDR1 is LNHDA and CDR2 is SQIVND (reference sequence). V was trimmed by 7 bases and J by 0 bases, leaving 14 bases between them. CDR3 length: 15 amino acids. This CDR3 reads CASTKGGSSTDTQYF. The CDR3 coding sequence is TGTGCCAGTACCAAAGGAGGTAGTAGCACAGATACGCAGTATTTT.

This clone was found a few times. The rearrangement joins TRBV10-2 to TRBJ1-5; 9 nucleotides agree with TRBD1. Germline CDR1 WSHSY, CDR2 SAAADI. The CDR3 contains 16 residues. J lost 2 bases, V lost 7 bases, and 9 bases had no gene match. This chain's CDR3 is CASKAGDRAGNQPQHF. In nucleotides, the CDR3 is TGCGCCAGCAAGGCCGGGGACAGGGCTGGCAATCAGCCCCAGCATTTT.

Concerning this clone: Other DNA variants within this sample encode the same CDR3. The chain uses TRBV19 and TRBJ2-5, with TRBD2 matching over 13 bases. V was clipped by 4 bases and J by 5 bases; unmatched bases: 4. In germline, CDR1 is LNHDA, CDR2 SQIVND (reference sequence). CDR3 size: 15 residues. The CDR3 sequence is CASSTGTSGTETQYF. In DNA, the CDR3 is TGTGCCAGTAGTACGGGGACTAGCGGGACGGAGACCCAGTACTTC. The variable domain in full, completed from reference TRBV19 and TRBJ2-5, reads DGGITQSPKYLFRKEGQNVTLSCEQNLNHDAMYWYRQDPGQGLRLIYYSQIVNDFQKGDIAEGYSVSREKKESFPLTVTSAQKNPTAFYLCASSTGTSGTETQYFGPGTRLLVL.

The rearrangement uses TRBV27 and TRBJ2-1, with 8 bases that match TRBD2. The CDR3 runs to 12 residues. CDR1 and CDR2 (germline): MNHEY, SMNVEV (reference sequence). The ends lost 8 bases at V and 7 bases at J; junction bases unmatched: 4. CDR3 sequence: CASHGRGNEQFF. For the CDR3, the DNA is TGTGCCAGCCACGGGAGGGGGAATGAGCAGTTCTTC.

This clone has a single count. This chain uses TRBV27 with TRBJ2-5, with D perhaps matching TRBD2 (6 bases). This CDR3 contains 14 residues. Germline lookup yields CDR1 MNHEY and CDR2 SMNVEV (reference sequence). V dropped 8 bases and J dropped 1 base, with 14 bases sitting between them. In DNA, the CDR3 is TGTGCCAGCGGTAGGGCGGGAACCCAAGAGACCCAGTACTTC. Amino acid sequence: CASGRAGTQETQYF.

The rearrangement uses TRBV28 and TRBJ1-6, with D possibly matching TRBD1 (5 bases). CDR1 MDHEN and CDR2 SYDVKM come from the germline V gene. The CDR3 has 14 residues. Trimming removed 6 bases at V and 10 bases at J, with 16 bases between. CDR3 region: CASSGGRQGSPLHF. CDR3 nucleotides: TGTGCCAGCAGCGGGGGACGGCAGGGATCACCCCTCCACTTT.

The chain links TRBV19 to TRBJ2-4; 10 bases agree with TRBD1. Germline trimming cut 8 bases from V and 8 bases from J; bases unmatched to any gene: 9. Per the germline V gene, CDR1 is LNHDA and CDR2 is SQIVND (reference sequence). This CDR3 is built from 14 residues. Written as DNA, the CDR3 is TGTGCCAGTTCCTTAGACAGGGGGCTCGACATTCAGTACTTC. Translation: CASSLDRGLDIQYF.

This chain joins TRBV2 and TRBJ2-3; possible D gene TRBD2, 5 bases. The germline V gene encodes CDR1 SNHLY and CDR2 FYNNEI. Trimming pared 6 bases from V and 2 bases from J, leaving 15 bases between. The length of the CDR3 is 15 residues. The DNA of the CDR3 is TGTGCCAGCAGCCTCTTCCGAGCGGACACAGATACGCAGTATTTT. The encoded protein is CASSLFRADTDTQYF.

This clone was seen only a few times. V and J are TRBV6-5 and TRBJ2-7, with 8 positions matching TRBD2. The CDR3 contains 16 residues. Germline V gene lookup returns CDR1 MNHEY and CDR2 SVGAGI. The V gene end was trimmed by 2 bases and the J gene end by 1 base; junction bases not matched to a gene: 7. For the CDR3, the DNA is TGTGCCAGCAGTTACGGGGGTAGCGGGGATTCCTACGAGCAGTACTTC. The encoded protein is CASSYGGSGDSYEQYF.

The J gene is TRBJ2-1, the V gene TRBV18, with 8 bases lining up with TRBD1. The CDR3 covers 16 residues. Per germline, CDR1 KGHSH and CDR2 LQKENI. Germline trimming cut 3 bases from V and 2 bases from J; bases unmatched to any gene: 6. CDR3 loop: CASSPTGALAYNEQFF. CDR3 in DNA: TGTGCCAGCTCACCGACAGGGGCATTAGCCTACAATGAGCAGTTCTTC.

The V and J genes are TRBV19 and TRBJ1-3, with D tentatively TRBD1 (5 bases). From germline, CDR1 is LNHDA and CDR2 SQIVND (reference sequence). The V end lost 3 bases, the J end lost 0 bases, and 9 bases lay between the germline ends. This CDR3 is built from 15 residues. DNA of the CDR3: TGTGCCAGTAGTATGGGACTATACTCTGGAAACACCATATATTTT. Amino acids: CASSMGLYSGNTIYF.

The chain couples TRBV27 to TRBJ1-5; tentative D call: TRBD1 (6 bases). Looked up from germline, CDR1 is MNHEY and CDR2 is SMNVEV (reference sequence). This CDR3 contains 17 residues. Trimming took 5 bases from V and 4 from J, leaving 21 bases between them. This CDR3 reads CASSEKPGAAYNQPQHF. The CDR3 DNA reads TGTGCCAGCAGTGAAAAACCAGGGGCAGCCTATAATCAGCCCCAGCATTTT.